This TCR beta chain was identified in a study of T cell repertoires in cytomegalovirus infection (dated by TCRdb to between 2018 and 2021). Context from the whole study: Alongside well-studied HLA-B-restricted epitopes, the peptide stimulations were aimed at recently identified HLA-C-restricted CMV epitopes, whose presentation resists viral immunomodulation. Because public TCR beta signatures pointed to carriage of CMV infection together with the matching HLA type, the HLA type of each donor mattered for the analysis. General conclusions and limits of the study: The ex vivo response was dominated by HLA-C-restricted CMV-specific TCR beta clonotypes, which also provided the single most frequent clonotype in two of eight donors. In both this cohort and an independent cohort of under 450 donors, the cumulative frequency of public TCR beta family members distinguished carriers of CMV infection plus the relevant HLA type.

The sample's treatment or condition label, in plain terms: in vitro stimulation with specific CMV peptide epitopes to enrich CMV-specific T cells. Including cysteine and phenylalanine, the CDR3 has 12 amino acids. Just the 36-base CDR3 DNA is kept, in frame starting at base 1. V gives up 6 bases and J gives up 6 bases, and the segment between their germline ends measures 9 bases. As encoded in the germline V gene, CDR1 is MNHEY while CDR2 is SVGEGT. TCRdb records Illumina HiSeq 1500 as the sequencer. Using fastp trimming at Q25 and MiXCR clonotype assembly, TCRdb reanalyzed the public sequencing data and kept in-frame beta chains. Merged by CDR3 protein, the rows form single entries marked with the most common genes and DNA. Present in this sample are approximately 30,000 distinct CDR3 sequences, roughly a fifth of which were seen just once. Roughly 80% of the sample lies in the top ten. This clonotype has just a few counts. Its antigen is currently not known. Base qualities are not at hand, and no much larger clone is one base apart.

The clonotype comes from a human donor in good health (CMV status not recorded). Some clones in this sample may be carry-over from other donors' samples. The V and J genes are TRBV6-2 or TRBV6-3 and TRBJ2-1; TRBD1 is a possible D gene, resting on 6 matching bases. This material consisted of CD8+ T cells from cultured PBMCs, taken from culture after CMV antigen stimulation. The bases read TGTGCCAGCAGACAACAGGGCAATGAGCAGTTCTTC. This translates into CASRQQGNEQFF.